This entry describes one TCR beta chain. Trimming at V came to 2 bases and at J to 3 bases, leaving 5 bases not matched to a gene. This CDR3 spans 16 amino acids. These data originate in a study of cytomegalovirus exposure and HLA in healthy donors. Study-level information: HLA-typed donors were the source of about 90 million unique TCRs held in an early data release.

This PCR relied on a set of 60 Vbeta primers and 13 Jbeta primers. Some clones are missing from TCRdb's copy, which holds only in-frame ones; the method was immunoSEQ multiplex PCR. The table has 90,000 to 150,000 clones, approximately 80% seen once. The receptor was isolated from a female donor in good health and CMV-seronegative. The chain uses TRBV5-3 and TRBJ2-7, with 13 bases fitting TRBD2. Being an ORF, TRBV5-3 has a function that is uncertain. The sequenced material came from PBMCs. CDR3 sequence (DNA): TGTGCCAGAAGCTTTGGGACTAGCGGGGAGTTCTACGAGCAGTACTTC. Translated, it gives CARSFGTSGEFYEQYF.